The 27 T cell receptor beta chains below all came from one sample that was sequenced in a study of cytomegalovirus exposure and HLA in healthy donors. The PCR employed 60 Vbeta primers together with 13 Jbeta primers. The table came from immunoSEQ multiplex PCR; TCRdb's copy has only in-frame clones and leaves some out. The sample has 150,000 to 200,000 clones; over 70% are singletons. The material sequenced was PBMCs. The receptors here all came from a woman aged 40 to 55 in good health and CMV-seronegative.

The genes are TRBV28 and TRBJ2-6, with no clear D. In germline, CDR1 is MDHEN, CDR2 SYDVKM. The CDR3 totals 15 residues. V gave up 5 bases and J gave up 4 bases, with 12 bases separating them. For the CDR3, the DNA is TGTGCCAGCAGTACTAACCCTCTGGGGGCCAACGTCCTGACTTTC. It is translated as CASSTNPLGANVLTF.

The J gene is TRBJ2-2, the V gene TRBV5-1, with D maybe TRBD2 (6 bases). The V end was cut by 4 bases, the J end by 8 bases, with 15 bases between. The CDR3 covers 14 residues. Germline V gene sequence: CDR1 SGHRS, CDR2 YFSETQ. The CDR3 region is CASSMDGGQGELFF. For the CDR3, the DNA is TGCGCCAGCAGCATGGACGGGGGTCAAGGGGAGCTGTTTTTT.

This clone was observed a handful of times. The chain has TRBV5-6 and TRBJ2-5; 8 bases are shared with TRBD2. This CDR3 is 18 amino acids long. The V and J ends lost 2 bases and 2 bases, in that order; junction bases with no gene match: 14. CDR1 is SGHDT, CDR2 YYEEEE, per germline. In nucleotides, the CDR3 is TGTGCCAGCAGCTTAATTTCCGTCGGCGGGAGGCAACAAGAGACCCAGTACTTC. Translated: CASSLISVGGRQQETQYF.

This clone has just one count. This chain joins TRBV19 and TRBJ2-1; perhaps TRBD1 as D (6 bases). Trimming pared 5 bases from V and 0 bases from J, leaving 11 bases between. The CDR3 is 15 residues long. Looked up from germline, CDR1 is LNHDA and CDR2 is SQIVND (reference sequence). CDR3 nucleotides: TGTGCCAGTAGTCTACAGGGTCGCTCCTACAATGAGCAGTTCTTC. Encoded protein: CASSLQGRSYNEQFF.

The J gene is TRBJ2-2, the V gene TRBV5-1; the D gene is possibly TRBD2 (5 bases). Germline CDR1 and CDR2: SGHRS and YFSETQ. Trimming took 0 bases from V and 0 from J, leaving 6 bases between them. The CDR3 loop spans 15 amino acids. The CDR3 protein is CASSLGGSNTGELFF. The CDR3 DNA sequence: TGCGCCAGCAGCTTGGGCGGGTCGAACACCGGGGAGCTGTTTTTT.

The chain carries TRBV7-8 and TRBJ1-1; a weak D match, TRBD1 (6 bases). V was cut by 2 bases and J by 4 bases, with 11 bases left in between. CDR3 length: 14 residues. Germline CDR1 SGHVS, CDR2 FQNEAQ. CDR3: CASSLQGLATEAFF. The CDR3 bases are TGTGCCAGCAGCTTACAGGGGTTGGCCACTGAAGCTTTCTTT.

This sequence joins TRBV5-6 and TRBJ2-2; 8 bases match TRBD1. The CDR3 runs to 16 residues. V lost 1 base to trimming and J lost 7 bases; unmatched junction nucleotides: 9. Per germline, CDR1 SGHDT and CDR2 YYEEEE. CDR3 bases: TGTGCCAGCAGCTTGTACCAGGGGGCCCTCGGCGGGGAGCTGTTTTTT. It encodes CASSLYQGALGGELFF.

The chain uses TRBV7-6 and TRBJ2-2; 8 nucleotides agree with TRBD2. Trimming at V came to 3 bases and at J to 3 bases, leaving 9 bases not matched to a gene. This CDR3 contains 17 residues. CDR1 and CDR2 from the germline V gene are SGHVS and FNYEAQ. The CDR3 spells CASSFFRAGADTGELFF. The CDR3 DNA sequence: TGTGCCAGCAGCTTTTTTCGAGCGGGGGCGGACACCGGGGAGCTGTTTTTT.

This clone showed up just once. The chain joins TRBV27 to TRBJ2-1; 7 bases align to TRBD2. The V gene end was trimmed by 5 bases and the J gene end by 0 bases; junction bases not matched to a gene: 10. Germline V gene data show CDR1 as MNHEY and CDR2 as SMNVEV (reference sequence). CDR3 length: 17 amino acids. CDR3 DNA sequence: TGTGCCAGCAGTATCGTACCGGGGGGTTACTCCTACAATGAGCAGTTCTTC. This sequence encodes CASSIVPGGYSYNEQFF.

V is TRBV11-2 and J is TRBJ2-1, with a weak D call TRBD2 (5 bases). Germline assignment: CDR1 SGHAT and CDR2 FQNNGV. CDR3 length: 14 residues. V was clipped by 1 base and J by 9 bases, with 13 bases between them. The CDR3 nucleotides are TGTGCCAGCAGCTTAGGGGGTGATGCGGGTGAGCAGTTCTTC. It yields the protein CASSLGGDAGEQFF.

The V call is TRBV7-2, the J call TRBJ2-1; 13 bases match TRBD2. Germline V gives CDR1 SGHTA, CDR2 FQGNSA. The trim removed 4 bases at V and 5 bases at J, leaving 2 bases unmatched. The CDR3 is made up of 15 amino acids. DNA for the CDR3: TGTGCCAGCAGCTCCGGGACTAGCGGGAACAATGAGCAGTTCTTC. This sequence encodes CASSSGTSGNNEQFF.

V usage is TRBV7-3 and J usage is TRBJ2-1; a possible D gene is TRBD1 (5 bases). V lost 1 base to trimming and J lost 7 bases, with 5 bases between them. The CDR3 sequence is 12 residues long. The V gene's germline CDR1 is SGHTA and CDR2 FQGTGA. The CDR3 loop reads CASSLKGNEQFF. CDR3 DNA sequence: TGTGCCAGCAGCTTAAAGGGGAATGAGCAGTTCTTC.

The chain joins TRBV11-3 to TRBJ2-3, with 10 bases matching TRBD2. The CDR3 covers 14 residues. The V and J ends lost 5 bases and 6 bases, in that order; junction bases with no gene match: 5. Per the germline V gene, CDR1 is SGHNT and CDR2 is YENEEA. The DNA for the CDR3 is TGTGCCAGCAGCACCCATAGCGGGGGGGATACGCAGTATTTT. It specifies CASSTHSGGDTQYF.

The chain joins TRBV11-2 to TRBJ2-1, with 8 nucleotides matching TRBD2. Germline lookup yields CDR1 SGHAT and CDR2 FQNNGV. The CDR3 is 15 amino acids. The J segment lost 9 bases and the V segment lost 6 bases, leaving 13 bases of the junction unmatched. The CDR3 DNA is TGTGCCAGCAGTCCAGCCGGGACTAGGTTGAGTGAGCAGTTCTTC. Its translation is CASSPAGTRLSEQFF.

The chain joins TRBV7-3 to TRBJ2-3; 10 nucleotides align to TRBD2. The CDR3 loop spans 16 amino acids. The germline gives CDR1 SGHTA, CDR2 FQGTGA. J was trimmed by 3 bases and V by 2 bases; bases with no gene match: 5. CDR3 protein: CASSLYLAGETDTQYF. The CDR3, as DNA: TGTGCCAGCAGCTTATACCTAGCGGGAGAGACAGATACGCAGTATTTT.

The chain carries TRBV15 and TRBJ1-5, with D maybe TRBD1 (5 bases). Trimming removed 3 bases from V and 5 bases from J, with 8 bases in between. The germline V gene has CDR1 LNHNV and CDR2 YYDKDF (reference sequence). The CDR3 is made up of 13 amino acids. The CDR3 DNA reads as TGTGCCACCAGCAGGGGGGGGGATCAGCCCCAGCATTTT. The encoded protein is CATSRGGDQPQHF. The full variable domain, with the rest looked up from reference TRBV15 and TRBJ1-5, is DAMVIQNPRYQVTQFGKPVTLSCSQTLNHNVMYWYQQKSSQAPKLLFHYYDKDFNNEADTPDNFQSRRPNTSFCFLDIRSPGLGDTAMYLCATSRGGDQPQHFGDGTRLSIL.

The chain combines TRBV7-3 with TRBJ2-2; no definite D call. Per germline, CDR1 SGHTA and CDR2 FQGTGA. The CDR3 has 16 residues. V was trimmed by 0 bases and J by 0 bases, leaving 8 bases between them. This CDR3 is CASSLTSLANTGELFF. The CDR3, as DNA: TGTGCCAGCAGCTTAACTTCCCTAGCGAACACCGGGGAGCTGTTTTTT.

The chain has TRBV20-1 and TRBJ2-1; 7 nucleotides match TRBD1. In germline, CDR1 is DFQATT, CDR2 SNEGSKA (reference sequence). This CDR3 spans 11 amino acids. The V and J ends lost 6 bases and 8 bases, in that order; junction bases with no gene match: 4. CDR3 nucleotides: TGCAGTGCGGTAGACAGGGATGAGCAGTTCTTC. Residues: CSAVDRDEQFF.

V and J are TRBV25-1 and TRBJ2-1, with 8 positions matching TRBD2. Trimming took 4 bases from V and 3 from J; bases not matched to a gene: 8. From germline, CDR1 is MGHDK and CDR2 SYGVNS. This CDR3 region has 16 residues. The CDR3 is CASSGPSGSIYNEQFF. CDR3 bases: TGTGCCAGCAGTGGACCCAGCGGGAGTATCTACAATGAGCAGTTCTTC.

This CDR3 reads CASSLWRPRDTPYEQYF. The CDR3 DNA follows: TGTGCCAGCAGTTTATGGAGACCCCGGGACACTCCCTACGAGCAGTACTTC. The V gene is TRBV28, the J gene TRBJ2-7, with TRBD1 as a possible D gene (6 bases). The CDR3 is 17 residues long. Trimming removed 0 bases from V and 2 bases from J, with 17 bases in between. Germline V gene data show CDR1 as MDHEN and CDR2 as SYDVKM.

Only a few counts were recorded for this clone. The rearrangement links TRBV29-1 to TRBJ2-3, with a possible D match to TRBD1 (5 bases). V lost 0 bases and J 1 base, leaving 11 bases between the germline ends. This CDR3 has 15 amino acids. Germline V gives CDR1 SQVTM, CDR2 ANQGSEA. CDR3 in DNA: TGCAGCGTTGAAGATTGGGGCAGGGGCACAGATACGCAGTATTTT. Translation: CSVEDWGRGTDTQYF.

Note on this clone: Compared with germline, one end of the junction differs, possibly owing to a read error. This chain joins TRBV7-9 and TRBJ1-4; 7 bases agree with TRBD1. Per the germline V gene, CDR1 is SEHNR and CDR2 is FQNEAQ (reference sequence). This CDR3 is 17 amino acids long. CDR3 coding DNA: TGTTCCAGCAGCAAGACAACAACCGGGACAGTTAATGAAAAACTGTTTTTT. The encoded protein is CSSSKTTTGTVNEKLFF.

This clone was seen a handful of times. At one of its ends the junction is not consistent with the germline gene, which may arise from a read error. The chain is built from TRBV5-4 and TRBJ2-6; 8 bases map to TRBD2. Germline V gives CDR1 SGHNT, CDR2 YYREEE (reference sequence). This CDR3 is built from 18 residues. Written as DNA, the CDR3 is TGCGCCAGCAGCCCGTACGGGGGGGGGCCGTCTGGGGCCAACGTCCTGACTTTC. Translated, it gives CASSPYGGGPSGANVLTF.

The chain uses TRBV5-1 and TRBJ2-3; the match to TRBD2 covers 7 bases. This CDR3 spans 15 amino acids. V lost 4 bases and J lost 0; bases outside the gene matches: 5. Looked up from germline, CDR1 is SGHRS and CDR2 is YFSETQ. CDR3 in DNA: TGCGCCAGCAGCCTGCTGGGAGGGAGCACAGATACGCAGTATTTT. Its protein is CASSLLGGSTDTQYF.

The chain combines TRBV18 with TRBJ1-5, with a weak D call TRBD1 (5 bases). CDR3 length: 15 residues. CDR1 KGHSH and CDR2 LQKENI come from the germline V gene. Deletions cut 2 bases from V and 2 bases from J, with 10 bases between. The CDR3: CASSPGGNGNQPQHF. The DNA for the CDR3 is TGTGCCAGCTCACCAGGGGGGAATGGCAATCAGCCCCAGCATTTT.

The V and J genes are TRBV6-1 and TRBJ1-1; 7 positions match TRBD1. Germline V lookup: CDR1 MNHNS, CDR2 SASEGT. The CDR3 runs to 15 residues. V was clipped by 4 bases and J by 1 base; unmatched bases: 6. The CDR3 DNA follows: TGTGCCAGCAGTGGATGGGGACAGCCGAACACTGAAGCTTTCTTT. As protein: CASSGWGQPNTEAFF.

V usage is TRBV5-6 and J usage is TRBJ1-6, with D maybe TRBD1 (6 bases). The CDR3 is 14 residues long. The germline V and J ends were trimmed by 4 bases and 9 bases, with 14 bases remaining between them. Germline values: CDR1 SGHDT, CDR2 YYEEEE. CDR3 DNA sequence: TGTGCCAGCAGCCTGCAGGGGCTGGGTTCACCCCTCCACTTT. Its translation is CASSLQGLGSPLHF.